This T cell receptor beta chain is drawn from a study of a mutant IDH1 vaccine in newly diagnosed glioma. Whole-study context: Earlier treatment was radiotherapy, temozolomide, or both, with most getting both. Held at week 35, visit V12 was the safety follow-up, and visit V13 followed at week 47.

General study findings and limits: The authors found pseudoprogression apparently unrelated to changes in top peripheral T cell clonotypes.

The time point: week 35, safety follow-up. One vaccine dose held 300 ug of mutant IDH1 20-mer peptide and came with topical imiquimod. Assay used: immunoSEQ multiplex PCR; TCRdb lists only in-frame clones, some missing. This sample has about 54,000 clones, with under 90% found just once. Comment on this clone: Antigen unknown.

Sequenced here: PBMCs, sampled from a glioma patient whose treatment included an IDH1 peptide vaccine. The TCR comes from a woman in her late teens or twenties with glioma.

Here the CDR3 DNA reads TGTGCCAGCAGCTTGGGGTCCCAACGGAGCTACACCTTC. It yields the protein CASSLGSQRSYTF. The rearrangement links TRBV5-4 to TRBJ1-2; D remains ambiguous. This CDR3 has 13 residues. The germline V gene has CDR1 SGHNT and CDR2 YYREEE (reference sequence). Trimming took 0 bases from V and 9 from J, leaving 12 bases between them.